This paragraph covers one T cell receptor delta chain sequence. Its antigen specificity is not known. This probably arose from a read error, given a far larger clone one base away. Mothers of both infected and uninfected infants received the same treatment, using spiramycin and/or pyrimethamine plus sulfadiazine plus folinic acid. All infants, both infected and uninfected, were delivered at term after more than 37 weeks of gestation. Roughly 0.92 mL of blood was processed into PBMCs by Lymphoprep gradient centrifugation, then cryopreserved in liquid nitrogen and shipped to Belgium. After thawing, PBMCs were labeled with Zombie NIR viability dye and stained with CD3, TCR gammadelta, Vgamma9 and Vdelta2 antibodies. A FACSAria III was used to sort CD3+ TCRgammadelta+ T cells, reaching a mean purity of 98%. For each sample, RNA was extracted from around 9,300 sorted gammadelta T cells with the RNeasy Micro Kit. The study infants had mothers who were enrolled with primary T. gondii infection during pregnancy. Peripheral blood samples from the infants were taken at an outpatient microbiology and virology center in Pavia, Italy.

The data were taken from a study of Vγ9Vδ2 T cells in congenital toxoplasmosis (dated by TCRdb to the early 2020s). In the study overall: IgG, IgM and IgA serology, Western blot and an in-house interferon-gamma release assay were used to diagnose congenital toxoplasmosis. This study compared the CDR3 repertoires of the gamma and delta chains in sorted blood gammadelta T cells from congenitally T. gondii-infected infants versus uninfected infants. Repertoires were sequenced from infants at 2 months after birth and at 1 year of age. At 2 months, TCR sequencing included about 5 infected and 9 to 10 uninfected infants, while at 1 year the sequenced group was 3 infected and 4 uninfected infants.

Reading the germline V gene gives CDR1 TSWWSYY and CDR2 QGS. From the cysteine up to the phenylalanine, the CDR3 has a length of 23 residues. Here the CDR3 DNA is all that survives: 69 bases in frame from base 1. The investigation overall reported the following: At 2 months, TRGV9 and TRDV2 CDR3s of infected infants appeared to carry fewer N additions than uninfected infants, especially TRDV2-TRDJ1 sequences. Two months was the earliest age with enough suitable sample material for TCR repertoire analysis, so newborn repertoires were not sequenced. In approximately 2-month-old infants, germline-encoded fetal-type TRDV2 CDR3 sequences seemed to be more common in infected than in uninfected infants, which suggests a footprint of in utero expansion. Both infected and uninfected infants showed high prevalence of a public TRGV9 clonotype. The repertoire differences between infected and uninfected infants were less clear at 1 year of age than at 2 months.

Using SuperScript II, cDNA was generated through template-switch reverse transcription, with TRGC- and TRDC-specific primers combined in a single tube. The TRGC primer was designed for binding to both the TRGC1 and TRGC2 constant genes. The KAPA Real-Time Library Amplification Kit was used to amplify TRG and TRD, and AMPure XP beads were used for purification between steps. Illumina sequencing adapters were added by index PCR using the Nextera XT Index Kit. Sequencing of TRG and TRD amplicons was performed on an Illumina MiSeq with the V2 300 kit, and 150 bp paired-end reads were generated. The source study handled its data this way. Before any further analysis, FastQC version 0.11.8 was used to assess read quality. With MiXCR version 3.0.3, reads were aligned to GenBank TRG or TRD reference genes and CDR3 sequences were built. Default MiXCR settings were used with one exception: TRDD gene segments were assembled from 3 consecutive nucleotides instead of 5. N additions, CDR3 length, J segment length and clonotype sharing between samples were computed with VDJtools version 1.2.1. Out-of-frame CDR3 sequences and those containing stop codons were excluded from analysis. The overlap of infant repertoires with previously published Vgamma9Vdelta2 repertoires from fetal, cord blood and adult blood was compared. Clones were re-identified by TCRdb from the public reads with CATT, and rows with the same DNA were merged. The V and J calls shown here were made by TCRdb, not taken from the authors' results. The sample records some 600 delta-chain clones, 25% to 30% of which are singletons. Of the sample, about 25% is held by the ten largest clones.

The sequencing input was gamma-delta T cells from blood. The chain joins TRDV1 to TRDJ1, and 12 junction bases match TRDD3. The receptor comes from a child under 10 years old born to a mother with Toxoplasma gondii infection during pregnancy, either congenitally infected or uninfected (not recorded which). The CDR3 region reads CAPGESRWSRYWGILLYTDKLIF. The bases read TGTGCTCCTGGGGAATCGAGGTGGTCTAGGTACTGGGGGATACTCCTGTACACCGATAAACTCATCTTT.